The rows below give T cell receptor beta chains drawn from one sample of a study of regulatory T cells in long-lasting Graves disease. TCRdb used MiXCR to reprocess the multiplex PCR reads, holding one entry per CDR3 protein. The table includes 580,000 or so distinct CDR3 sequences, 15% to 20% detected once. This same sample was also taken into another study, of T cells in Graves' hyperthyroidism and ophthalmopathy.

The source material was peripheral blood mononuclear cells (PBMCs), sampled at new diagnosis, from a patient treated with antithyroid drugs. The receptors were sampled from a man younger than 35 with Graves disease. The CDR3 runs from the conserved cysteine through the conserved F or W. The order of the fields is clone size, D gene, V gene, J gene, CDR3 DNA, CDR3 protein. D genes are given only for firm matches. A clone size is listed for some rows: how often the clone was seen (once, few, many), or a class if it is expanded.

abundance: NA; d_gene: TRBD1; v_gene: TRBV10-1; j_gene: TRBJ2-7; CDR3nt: TGCGCCAGCAGTGAGTCAGGGGGCCCCTCAGCGTACGAGCAGTACTTC; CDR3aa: CASSESGGPSAYEQYF
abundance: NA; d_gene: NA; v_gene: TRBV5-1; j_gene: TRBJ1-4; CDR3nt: TGCGCCAGCAGCACAGGGCCGTCTAATGAAAAACTGTTTTTT; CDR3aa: CASSTGPSNEKLFF
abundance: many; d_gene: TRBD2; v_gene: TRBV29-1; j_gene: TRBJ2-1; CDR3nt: TGCAGCGTTGAAGAGGGCGGGAGTCGCGATGAGCAGTTCTTC; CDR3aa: CSVEEGGSRDEQFF
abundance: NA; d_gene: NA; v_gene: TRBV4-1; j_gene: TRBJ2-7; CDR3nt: TGCGCCAGCAGCCAAAACCCACAGGGTTACAATGAGCAGTACTTC; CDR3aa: CASSQNPQGYNEQYF
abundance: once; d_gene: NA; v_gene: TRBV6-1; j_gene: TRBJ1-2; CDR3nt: TGTGCCAGCAGGAACTACGCGGGGCTCTATGGCTACACCTTC; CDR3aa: CASRNYAGLYGYTF
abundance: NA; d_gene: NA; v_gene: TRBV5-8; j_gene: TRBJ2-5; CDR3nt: TGTGCCAGCAACCCGGGGGCGCGGGAGACGGCAGAGACCCAGTACTTC; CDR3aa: CASNPGARETAETQYF
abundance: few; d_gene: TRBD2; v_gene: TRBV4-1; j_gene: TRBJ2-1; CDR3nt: TGCGCCAGCAGCCAAGCATCGGGAGCGGGAGGGTACAATGAGCAGTTCTTC; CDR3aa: CASSQASGAGGYNEQFF
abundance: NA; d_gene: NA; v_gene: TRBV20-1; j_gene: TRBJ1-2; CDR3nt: TGCAGTGCTAGAGACCACAAGGTCCCGTTGGCTGGCTACACCTTC; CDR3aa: CSARDHKVPLAGYTF
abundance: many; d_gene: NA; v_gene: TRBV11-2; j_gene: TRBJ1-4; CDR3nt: TGTGCCAGCAGCTTCGGGGGAGGCGGTGAAAAACTGTTTTTT; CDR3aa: CASSFGGGGEKLFF
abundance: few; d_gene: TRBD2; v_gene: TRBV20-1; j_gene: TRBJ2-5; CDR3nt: TGCAGTGCTAGGGGGACTAGCGGGATTCAAGAGACCCAGTACTTC; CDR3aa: CSARGTSGIQETQYF
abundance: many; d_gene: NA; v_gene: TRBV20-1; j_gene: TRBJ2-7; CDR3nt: TGCAGTGCTACCGGCAACTACGAGCAGTACTTC; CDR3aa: CSATGNYEQYF
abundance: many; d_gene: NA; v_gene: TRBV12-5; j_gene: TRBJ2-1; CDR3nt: TGTGCTAGTGGTTTGGTGAGGGGGGAGCAGTTCTTC; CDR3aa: CASGLVRGEQFF
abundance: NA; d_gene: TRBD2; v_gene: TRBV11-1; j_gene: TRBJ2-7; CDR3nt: TGTGCCAGCAGCACCCTAGCGGGAGGTCCGGCGGTTGATTCCTACGAGCAGTACTTC; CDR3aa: CASSTLAGGPAVDSYEQYF